The rows below give T cell receptor beta chains drawn from one sample of a study of T cell changes during pregnancy in multiple sclerosis. Using immunoSEQ multiplex PCR, the repertoire was profiled, and TCRdb retains in-frame clones only, with some absent. This table holds about 8,000 clones, 87% found once. The starting material was CD8+ T cells from peripheral blood mononuclear cells, obtained in the first trimester of pregnancy. These receptors were taken from a female donor in good health, enrolled as a control in a pregnancy study. CDR3s include the opening cysteine and the closing phenylalanine or tryptophan.

TRBV27,CASSLSGDHYEQYF
TRBV7-9,CASSPPVGPGELFF
TRBV6-5,CASSYAGQGRETQYF
TRBV29-1,CSVERREGHWNEQFF
TRBV4-1,CASSQDPGLAGLFQETQYF
TRBV6-1,CASSDRDRGRDEQYF
TRBV4-3,CASSQERLAAYNEQFF
TRBV15,CATSREQGARGRAPGANVLTF
TRBV7-2,CASRAPGPFEKLFF
TRBV4-2,CASSQQQGLDQPQHF
TRBV10-2,CASSADSPSSYNEQFF
TRBV4-3,CASSQDAGREAEKLFF
TRBV25-1,CASSDPGGRSAEQYF
TRBV6-5,CASSPGQGSYEQYF
TRBV30,CAWSSTRPGEEQYF
TRBV28,CASSSGDRAFETQYF
TRBV11-2,CASFTGGTGVSYGYTF
TRBV18,CASSPQEGDGNEQFF
TRBV13,CASSSIREKNTEAFF
TRBV28,CASSPGTGGGANVLTF
TRBV6-6,CASSYSSGGYTF
TRBV5-4,CASSHRVEAFPDTQYF
TRBV28,CASSLLGAHYGYTF
TRBV5-1,CASSEGGGSYEQYF
TRBV13,CASTDRDTYGYTF
TRBV7-2,CASSLGLAGGSGELFF
TRBV4-1,CASSQILVNTDTQYF
TRBV29-1,CSSGGGRYYNEQFF
TRBV9,CASSVDGGTPWEQFF